The present entry profiles one T cell receptor beta chain with its context. Its antigen remains unidentified. This sample is drawn from a study of a mutant IDH1 vaccine in newly diagnosed glioma. Whole-study findings and limits: Patients showed vaccine-induced immune responses at a rate of approximately 93%.

There are 16 residues in the CDR3. The V and J ends lost 4 bases and 4 bases, in that order; junction bases with no gene match: 7. Germline V lookup: CDR1 SEHNR, CDR2 FQNEAQ (reference sequence). Produced via immunoSEQ multiplex PCR; TCRdb's table is partial and in-frame only. The table lists tens of thousands of clones, about 83% of them singletons. Time point: baseline, week 1 (first vaccination visit). Stated treatment: pre-vaccination baseline after standard-of-care therapy. Donor diagnoses consisted of new WHO grade 3 or 4 IDH1-mutant, ATRX-lost astrocytomas. The input for sequencing was PBMCs, taken from a glioma patient treated with radiotherapy, temozolomide or both. This TCR was sampled from a middle-aged woman with glioma. This chain joins TRBV7-9 and TRBJ2-5; 12 bases are a match to TRBD1. For the CDR3, the DNA is TGTGCCAGCAGCTCCAGTGGGACAGGGGGCCGAGAGACCCAGTACTTC. Amino acids: CASSSSGTGGRETQYF.